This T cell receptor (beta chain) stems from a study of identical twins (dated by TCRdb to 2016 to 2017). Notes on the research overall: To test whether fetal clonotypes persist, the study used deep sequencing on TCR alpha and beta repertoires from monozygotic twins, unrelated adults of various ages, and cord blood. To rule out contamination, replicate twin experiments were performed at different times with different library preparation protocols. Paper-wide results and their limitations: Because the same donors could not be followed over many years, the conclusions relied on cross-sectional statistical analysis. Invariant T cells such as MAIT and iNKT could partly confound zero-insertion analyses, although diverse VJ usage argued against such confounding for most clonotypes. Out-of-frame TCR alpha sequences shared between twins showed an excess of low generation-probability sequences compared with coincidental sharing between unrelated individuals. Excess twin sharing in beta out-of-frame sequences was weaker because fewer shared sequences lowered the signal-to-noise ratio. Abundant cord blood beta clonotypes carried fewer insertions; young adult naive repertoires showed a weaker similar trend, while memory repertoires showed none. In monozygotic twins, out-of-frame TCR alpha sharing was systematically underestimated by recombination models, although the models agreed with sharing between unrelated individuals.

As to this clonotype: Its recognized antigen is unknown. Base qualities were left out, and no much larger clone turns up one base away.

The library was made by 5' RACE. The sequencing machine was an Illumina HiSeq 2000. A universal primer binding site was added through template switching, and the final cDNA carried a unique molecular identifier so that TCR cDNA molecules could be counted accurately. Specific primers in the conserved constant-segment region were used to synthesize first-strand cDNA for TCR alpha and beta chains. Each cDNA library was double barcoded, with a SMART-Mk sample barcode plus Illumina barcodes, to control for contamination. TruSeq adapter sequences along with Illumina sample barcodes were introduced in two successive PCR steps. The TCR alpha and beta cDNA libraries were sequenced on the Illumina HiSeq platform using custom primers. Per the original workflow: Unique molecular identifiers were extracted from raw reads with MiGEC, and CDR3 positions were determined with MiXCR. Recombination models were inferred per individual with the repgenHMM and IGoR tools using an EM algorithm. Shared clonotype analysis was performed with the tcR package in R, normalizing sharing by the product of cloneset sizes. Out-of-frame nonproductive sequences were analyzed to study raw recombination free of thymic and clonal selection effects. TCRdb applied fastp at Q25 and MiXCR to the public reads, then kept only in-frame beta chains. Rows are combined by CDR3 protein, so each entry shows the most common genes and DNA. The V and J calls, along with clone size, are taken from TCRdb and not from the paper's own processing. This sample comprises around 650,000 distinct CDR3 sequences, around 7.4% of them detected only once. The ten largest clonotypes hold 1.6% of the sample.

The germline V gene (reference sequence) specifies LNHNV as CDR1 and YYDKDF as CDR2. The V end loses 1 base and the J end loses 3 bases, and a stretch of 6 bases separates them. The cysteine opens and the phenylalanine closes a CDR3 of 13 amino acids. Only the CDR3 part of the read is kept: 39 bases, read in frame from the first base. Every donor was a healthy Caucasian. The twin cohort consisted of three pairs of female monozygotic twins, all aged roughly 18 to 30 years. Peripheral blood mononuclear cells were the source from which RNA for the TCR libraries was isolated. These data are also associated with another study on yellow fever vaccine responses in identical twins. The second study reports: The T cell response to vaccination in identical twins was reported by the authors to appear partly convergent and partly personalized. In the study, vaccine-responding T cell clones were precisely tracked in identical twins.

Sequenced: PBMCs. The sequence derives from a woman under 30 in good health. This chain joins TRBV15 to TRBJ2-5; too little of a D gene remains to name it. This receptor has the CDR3 CATSRAPEETQYF. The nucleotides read TGTGCCACCAGCAGAGCTCCAGAAGAGACCCAGTACTTC.